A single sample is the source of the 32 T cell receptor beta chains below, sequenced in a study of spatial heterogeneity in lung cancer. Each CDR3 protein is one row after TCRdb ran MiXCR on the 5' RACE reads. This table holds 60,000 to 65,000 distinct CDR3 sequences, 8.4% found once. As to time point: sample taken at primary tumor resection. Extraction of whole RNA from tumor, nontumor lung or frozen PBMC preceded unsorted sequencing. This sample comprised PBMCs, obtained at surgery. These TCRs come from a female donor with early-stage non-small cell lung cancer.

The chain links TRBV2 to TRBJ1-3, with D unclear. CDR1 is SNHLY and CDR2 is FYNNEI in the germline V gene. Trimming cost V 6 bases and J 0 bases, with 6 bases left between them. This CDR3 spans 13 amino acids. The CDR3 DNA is TGTGCCAGCAGGCCGGGCTCTGGAAACACCATATATTTT. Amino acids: CASRPGSGNTIYF.

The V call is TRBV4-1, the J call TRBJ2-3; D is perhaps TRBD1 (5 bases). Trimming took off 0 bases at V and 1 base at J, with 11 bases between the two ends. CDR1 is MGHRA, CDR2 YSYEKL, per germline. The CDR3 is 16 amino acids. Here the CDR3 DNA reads TGCGCCAGCAGCCAAGACAGGGAACTGGGCACAGATACGCAGTATTTT. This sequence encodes CASSQDRELGTDTQYF.

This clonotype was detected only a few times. CDR3 sequence reads: CASRSDRNYGYTF. The DNA of the CDR3 is TGTGCCAGCAGATCGGACAGGAACTATGGCTACACCTTC. J is TRBJ1-2 and V is TRBV9; 7 bases agree with TRBD1. Germline V gene sequence: CDR1 SGDLS, CDR2 YYNGEE. With 5 bases clipped from V and 2 bases from J, the junction kept 3 bases outside the gene matches. This CDR3 has 13 residues.

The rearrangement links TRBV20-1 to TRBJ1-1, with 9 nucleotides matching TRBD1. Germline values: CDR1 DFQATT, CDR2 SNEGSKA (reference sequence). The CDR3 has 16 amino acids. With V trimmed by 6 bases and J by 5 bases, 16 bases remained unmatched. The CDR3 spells CSASVPGQGGGTEAFF. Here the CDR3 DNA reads TGCAGTGCGAGCGTCCCGGGACAGGGCGGGGGGACTGAAGCTTTCTTT.

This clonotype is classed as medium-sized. CDR3 nucleotides: TGTGCCAGCAGTTTGGGACTAGCGGGGGGCACCGGGGAGCTGTTTTTT. It specifies CASSLGLAGGTGELFF. The V and J genes are TRBV28 and TRBJ2-2; 15 bases map to TRBD2. J lost 4 bases, V lost 3 bases, and 0 bases had no gene match. Germline V lookup: CDR1 MDHEN, CDR2 SYDVKM. CDR3 size: 16 residues.

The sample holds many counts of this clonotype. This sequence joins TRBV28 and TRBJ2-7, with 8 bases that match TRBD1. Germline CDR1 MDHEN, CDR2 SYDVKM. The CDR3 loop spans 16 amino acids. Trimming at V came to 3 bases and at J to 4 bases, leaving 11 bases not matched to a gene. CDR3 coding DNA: TGTGCCAGCAGTTTTGGGGCGACAGGGGCCGCTTACGAGCAGTACTTC. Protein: CASSFGATGAAYEQYF.

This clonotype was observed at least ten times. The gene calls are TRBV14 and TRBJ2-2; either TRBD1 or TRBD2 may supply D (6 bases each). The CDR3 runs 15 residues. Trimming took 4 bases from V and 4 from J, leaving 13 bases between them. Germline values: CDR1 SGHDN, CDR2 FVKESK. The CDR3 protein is CASSRGTSLTGELFF. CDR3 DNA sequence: TGTGCCAGCAGCCGCGGGACATCACTCACCGGGGAGCTGTTTTTT.

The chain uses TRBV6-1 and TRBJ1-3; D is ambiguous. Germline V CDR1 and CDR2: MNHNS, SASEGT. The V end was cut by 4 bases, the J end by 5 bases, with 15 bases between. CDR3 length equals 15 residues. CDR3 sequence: CASSVGGPGRNTIYF. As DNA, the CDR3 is TGTGCCAGCAGTGTGGGAGGGCCGGGGAGAAACACCATATATTTT.

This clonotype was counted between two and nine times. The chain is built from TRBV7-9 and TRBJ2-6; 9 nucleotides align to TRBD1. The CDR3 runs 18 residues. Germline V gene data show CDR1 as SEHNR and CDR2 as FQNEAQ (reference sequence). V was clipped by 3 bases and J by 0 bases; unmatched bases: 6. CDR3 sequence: CASSLSRDRDSGANVLTF. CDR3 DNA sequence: TGTGCCAGCAGCTTGTCGAGGGACAGGGACTCTGGGGCCAACGTCCTGACTTTC.

Here the CDR3 DNA reads TGTGCCAGCTCATACAGGGCTCCCGGGGCTGAAGCTTTCTTT. This codes for CASSYRAPGAEAFF. The chain carries TRBV5-6 and TRBJ1-1; D may be TRBD1 (6 bases). V shed 7 bases and J shed 6 bases, with 19 bases lying between them. The CDR3 has 14 residues. CDR1 is SGHDT and CDR2 is YYEEEE in the germline V gene.

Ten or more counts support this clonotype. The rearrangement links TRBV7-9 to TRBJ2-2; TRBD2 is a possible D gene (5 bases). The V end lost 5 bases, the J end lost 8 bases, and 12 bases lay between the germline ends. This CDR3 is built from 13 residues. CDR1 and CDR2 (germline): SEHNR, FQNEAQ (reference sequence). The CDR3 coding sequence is TGTGCCAGCAGCCCCCTCCGGGGAGGGGAGCTGTTTTTT. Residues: CASSPLRGGELFF.

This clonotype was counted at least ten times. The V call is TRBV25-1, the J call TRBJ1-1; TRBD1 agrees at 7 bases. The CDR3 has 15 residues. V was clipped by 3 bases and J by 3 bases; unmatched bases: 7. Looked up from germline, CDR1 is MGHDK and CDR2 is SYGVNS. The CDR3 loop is CASSDLTGTDTEAFF. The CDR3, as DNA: TGTGCCAGCAGTGACTTGACAGGGACGGACACTGAAGCTTTCTTT.

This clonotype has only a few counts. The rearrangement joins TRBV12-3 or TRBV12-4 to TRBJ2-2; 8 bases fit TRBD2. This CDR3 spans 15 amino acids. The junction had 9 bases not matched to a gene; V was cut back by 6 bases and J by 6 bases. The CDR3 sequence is CASRSGSGGAGELFF. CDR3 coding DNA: TGTGCCAGCAGGTCGGGCTCGGGAGGGGCCGGGGAGCTGTTTTTT.

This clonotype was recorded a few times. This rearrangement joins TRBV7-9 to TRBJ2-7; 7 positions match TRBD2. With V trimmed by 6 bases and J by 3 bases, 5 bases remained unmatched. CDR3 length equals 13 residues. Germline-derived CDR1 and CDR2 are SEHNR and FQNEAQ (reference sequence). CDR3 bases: TGTGCCAGCAGTGCCGGGAGGTACTACGAGCAGTACTTC. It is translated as CASSAGRYYEQYF. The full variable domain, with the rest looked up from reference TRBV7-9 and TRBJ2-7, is DTGVSQNPRHKITKRGQNVTFRCDPISEHNRLYWYRQTLGQGPEFLTYFQNEAQLEKSRLLSDRFSAERPKGSFSTLEIQRTEQGDSAMYLCASSAGRYYEQYFGPGTRLTVT.

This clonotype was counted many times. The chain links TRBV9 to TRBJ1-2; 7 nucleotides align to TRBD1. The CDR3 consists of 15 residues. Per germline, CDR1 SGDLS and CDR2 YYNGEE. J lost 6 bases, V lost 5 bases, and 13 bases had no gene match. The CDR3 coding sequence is TGTGCCAGCAGAAACACCGGGACAGTGCACCATGGCTACACCTTC. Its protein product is CASRNTGTVHHGYTF.

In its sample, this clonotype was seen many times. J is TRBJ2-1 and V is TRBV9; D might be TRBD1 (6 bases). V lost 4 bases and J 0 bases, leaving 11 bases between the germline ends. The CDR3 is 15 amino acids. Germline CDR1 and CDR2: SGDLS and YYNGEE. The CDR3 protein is CASSIRDISYNEQFF. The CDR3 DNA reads TGTGCCAGCAGCATCCGGGACATCTCCTACAATGAGCAGTTCTTC.

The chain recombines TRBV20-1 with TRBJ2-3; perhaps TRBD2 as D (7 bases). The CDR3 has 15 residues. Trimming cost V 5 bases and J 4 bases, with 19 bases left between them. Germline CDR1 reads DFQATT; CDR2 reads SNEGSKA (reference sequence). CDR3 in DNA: TGCAGTGCTCTGGGAAGGGGGGGGCCGGCAGATACGCAGTATTTT. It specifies CSALGRGGPADTQYF.

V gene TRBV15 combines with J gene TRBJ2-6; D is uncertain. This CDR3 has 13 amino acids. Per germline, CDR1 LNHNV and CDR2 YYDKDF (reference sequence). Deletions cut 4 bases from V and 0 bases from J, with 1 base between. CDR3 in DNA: TGTGCCACCAGCAACTCTGGGGCCAACGTCCTGACTTTC. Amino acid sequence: CATSNSGANVLTF.

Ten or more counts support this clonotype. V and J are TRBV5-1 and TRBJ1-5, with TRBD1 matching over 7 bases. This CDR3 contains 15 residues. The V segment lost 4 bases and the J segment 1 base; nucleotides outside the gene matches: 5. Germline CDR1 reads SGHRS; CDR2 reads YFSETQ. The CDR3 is CASSGTGESNQPQHF. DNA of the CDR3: TGCGCCAGCAGCGGCACAGGGGAAAGCAATCAGCCCCAGCATTTT.

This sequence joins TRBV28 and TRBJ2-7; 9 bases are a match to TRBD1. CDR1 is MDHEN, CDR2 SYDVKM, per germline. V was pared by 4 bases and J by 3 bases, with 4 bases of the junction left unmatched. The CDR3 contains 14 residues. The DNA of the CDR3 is TGTGCCAGCAGTTCCGGGACAGGGTACTACGAGCAGTACGTC. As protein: CASSSGTGYYEQYV.

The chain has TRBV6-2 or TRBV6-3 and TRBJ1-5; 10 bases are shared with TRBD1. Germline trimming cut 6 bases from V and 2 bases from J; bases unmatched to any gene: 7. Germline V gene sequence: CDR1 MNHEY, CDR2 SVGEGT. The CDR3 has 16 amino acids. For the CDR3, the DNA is TGTGCCAGCAGATTGGACAGGGGGGAAGGCAATCAGCCCCAGCATTTT. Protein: CASRLDRGEGNQPQHF.

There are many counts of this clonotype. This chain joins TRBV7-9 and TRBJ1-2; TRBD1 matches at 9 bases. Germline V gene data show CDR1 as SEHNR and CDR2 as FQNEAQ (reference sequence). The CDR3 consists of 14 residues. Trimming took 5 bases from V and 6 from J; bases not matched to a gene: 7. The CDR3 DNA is TGTGCCAGCAGCAACTTAAGGACAGGGGATGGCTACACCTTC. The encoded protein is CASSNLRTGDGYTF.

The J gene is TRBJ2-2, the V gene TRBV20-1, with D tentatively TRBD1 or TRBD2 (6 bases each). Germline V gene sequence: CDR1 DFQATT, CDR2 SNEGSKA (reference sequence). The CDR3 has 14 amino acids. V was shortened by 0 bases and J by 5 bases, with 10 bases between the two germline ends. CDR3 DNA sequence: TGCAGTGCTAGAGAGGGGGGCAATACCGGGGAGCTGTTTTTT. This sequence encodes CSAREGGNTGELFF.

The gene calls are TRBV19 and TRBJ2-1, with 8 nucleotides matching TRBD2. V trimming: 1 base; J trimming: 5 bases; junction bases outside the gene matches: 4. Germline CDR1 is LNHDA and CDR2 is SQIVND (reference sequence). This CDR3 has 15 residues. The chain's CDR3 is CASSIVQRGNNEQFF. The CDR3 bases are TGTGCCAGTAGTATAGTACAGCGGGGGAACAATGAGCAGTTCTTC.

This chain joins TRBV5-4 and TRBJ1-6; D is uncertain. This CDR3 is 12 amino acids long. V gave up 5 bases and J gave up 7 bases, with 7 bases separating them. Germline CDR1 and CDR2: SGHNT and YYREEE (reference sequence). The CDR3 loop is CASRSENSPLHF. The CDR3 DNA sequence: TGTGCCAGCAGATCGGAAAATTCACCCCTCCACTTT.

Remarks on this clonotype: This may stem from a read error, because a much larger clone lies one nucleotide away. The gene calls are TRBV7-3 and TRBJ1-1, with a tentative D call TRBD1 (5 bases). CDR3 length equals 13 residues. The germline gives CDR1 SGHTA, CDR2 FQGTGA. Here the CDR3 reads CVSSLGRDAEAFF. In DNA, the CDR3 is TGTGTCAGCAGTCTAGGGCGGGACGCTGAAGCTTTCTTT.

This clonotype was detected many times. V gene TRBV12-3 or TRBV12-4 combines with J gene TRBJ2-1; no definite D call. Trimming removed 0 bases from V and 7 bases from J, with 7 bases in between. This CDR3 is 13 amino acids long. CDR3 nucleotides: TGTGCCAGCAGTTTAGCCCGGGTAAATGAGCAGTTCTTC. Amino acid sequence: CASSLARVNEQFF.

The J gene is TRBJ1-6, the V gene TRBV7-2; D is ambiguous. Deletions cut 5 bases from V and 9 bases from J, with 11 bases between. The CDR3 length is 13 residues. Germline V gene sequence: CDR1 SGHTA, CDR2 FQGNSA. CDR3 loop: CASSPDGVSPLHF. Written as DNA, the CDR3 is TGTGCCAGCAGCCCAGACGGGGTTTCACCCCTCCACTTT.

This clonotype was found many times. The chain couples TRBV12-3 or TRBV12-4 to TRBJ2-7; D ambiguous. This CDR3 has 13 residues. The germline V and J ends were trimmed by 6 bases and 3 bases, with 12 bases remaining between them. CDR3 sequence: CASSPTGVYEQYF. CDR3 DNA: TGTGCCAGCAGCCCCACGGGCGTCTACGAGCAGTACTTC.

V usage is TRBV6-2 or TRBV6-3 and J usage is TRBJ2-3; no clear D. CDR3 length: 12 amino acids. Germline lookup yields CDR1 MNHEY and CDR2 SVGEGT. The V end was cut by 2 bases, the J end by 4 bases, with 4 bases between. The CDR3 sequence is CASSYVADTQYF. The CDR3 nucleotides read TGTGCCAGCAGTTACGTGGCAGATACGCAGTATTTT.

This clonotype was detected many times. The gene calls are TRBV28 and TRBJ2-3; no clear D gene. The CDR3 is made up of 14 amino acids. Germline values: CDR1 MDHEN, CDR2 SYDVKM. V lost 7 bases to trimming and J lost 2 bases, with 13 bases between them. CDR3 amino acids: CASTAADATDTQYF. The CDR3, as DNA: TGTGCCAGCACCGCGGCAGACGCCACAGATACGCAGTATTTT.

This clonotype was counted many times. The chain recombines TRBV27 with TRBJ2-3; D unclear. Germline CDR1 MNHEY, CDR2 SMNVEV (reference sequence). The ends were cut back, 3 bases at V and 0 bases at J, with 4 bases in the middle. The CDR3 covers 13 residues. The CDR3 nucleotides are TGTGCCAGCAGTTTCTCTAGCACAGATACGCAGTATTTT. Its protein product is CASSFSSTDTQYF.